A single sample gave rise to the 30 T cell receptor beta chains below, sequenced in a study of cytomegalovirus exposure and HLA in healthy donors. Vbeta (60) and Jbeta (13) primers were used in the PCR. Profiled with immunoSEQ multiplex PCR; TCRdb holds only in-frame clones, not every one. The sample consists of 170,000 or so clones, roughly 80% of them appearing once. Source material: PBMCs. The origin of the receptors is a woman aged 50 to 60 in good health and CMV-seronegative.

The rearrangement joins TRBV11-3 to TRBJ2-1; D possibly corresponds to TRBD1 (5 bases). In germline, CDR1 is SGHNT, CDR2 YENEEA. V was clipped by 5 bases and J by 4 bases, with 15 bases between them. The CDR3 is 15 amino acids. DNA for the CDR3: TGTGCCAGCAGCCTTGGGCAGGGTACATACAATGAGCAGTTCTTC. As protein: CASSLGQGTYNEQFF.

The chain couples TRBV7-8 to TRBJ2-1, with a possible D match to TRBD2 (6 bases). Trimming left V 4 bases short and J 0 bases short, with 22 bases between. This CDR3 has 19 residues. The V gene's germline CDR1 is SGHVS and CDR2 FQNEAQ. The CDR3 sequence is CASSSSYASKGLSYNEQFF. CDR3 DNA sequence: TGTGCCAGCAGCTCCTCATACGCTAGTAAGGGACTCTCCTACAATGAGCAGTTCTTC.

V gene TRBV4-2 combines with J gene TRBJ2-1, with 15 bases lining up with TRBD2. This CDR3 comprises 16 residues. The J segment lost 8 bases and the V segment lost 0 bases, leaving 2 bases of the junction unmatched. In germline, CDR1 is LGHNA, CDR2 YNFKEQ. The CDR3 sequence: CASSQDGTSGRYEQFF. Written as DNA, the CDR3 is TGTGCCAGCAGCCAAGACGGGACTAGCGGGAGGTATGAGCAGTTCTTC.

The chain couples TRBV5-1 to TRBJ2-3, with D tentatively TRBD2 (5 bases). V was pared by 0 bases and J by 5 bases, with 13 bases between. Germline CDR1 is SGHRS and CDR2 is YFSETQ. The CDR3 runs 15 residues. CDR3 nucleotides: TGCGCCAGCAGCTTGGTGGCGGGCGTTGGAGATACGCAGTATTTT. As protein: CASSLVAGVGDTQYF.

Remarks on this clone: The CDR3 end shows no conserved phenylalanine or tryptophan, and so a read error is likely. J is TRBJ1-2 and V is TRBV27, with 8 bases lining up with TRBD1. Looked up from germline, CDR1 is MNHEY and CDR2 is SMNVEV (reference sequence). The CDR3 runs to 13 residues. The V and J ends lost 3 bases and 7 bases, in that order; junction bases with no gene match: 4. CDR3 sequence reads: CASSFGQGAGYTL. CDR3 in DNA: TGTGCCAGCAGTTTCGGACAGGGCGCTGGCTACACCCTC.

The chain carries TRBV5-1 and TRBJ1-4, with unresolved D. V was pared by 0 bases and J by 7 bases, with 4 bases between. Germline V CDR1 and CDR2: SGHRS, YFSETQ. The CDR3 is 12 residues long. The CDR3: CASSLAGEKLFF. Written as DNA, the CDR3 is TGCGCCAGCAGCTTGGCCGGTGAAAAACTGTTTTTT.

V usage is TRBV2 and J usage is TRBJ2-1; D gene unclear. This CDR3 spans 13 amino acids. With 8 bases removed from V and 5 bases from J, the gap between germline ends came to 13 bases. Germline CDR1 is SNHLY and CDR2 is FYNNEI. The CDR3 DNA reads TGTGCCAGCCACGCTCCGACAAACAATGAGCAGTTCTTC. Protein product: CASHAPTNNEQFF.

The gene calls are TRBV2 and TRBJ2-7, with 8 bases matching TRBD1. The CDR3 is 14 amino acids. With V trimmed by 6 bases and J by 5 bases, 9 bases remained unmatched. Germline values: CDR1 SNHLY, CDR2 FYNNEI. The CDR3 spells CASRDRQGADEQYF. The CDR3 DNA follows: TGTGCCAGCAGGGATCGTCAGGGGGCGGACGAGCAGTACTTC.

This chain's CDR3 is CASSQGAAIYEQYF. CDR3 bases: TGTGCCAGCAGTCAGGGGGCTGCTATCTACGAGCAGTACTTC. The V call is TRBV5-4, the J call TRBJ2-7, with TRBD1 identical over 8 bases. CDR1 is SGHNT and CDR2 is YYREEE in the germline V gene (reference sequence). The CDR3 length is 14 residues. V was pared by 5 bases and J by 3 bases, with 7 bases of the junction left unmatched.

The rearrangement uses TRBV5-8 and TRBJ2-5, with 10 positions matching TRBD1. V gave up 4 bases and J gave up 6 bases; unmatched junction bases: 6. The CDR3 covers 14 residues. CDR1 is SGHTS, CDR2 YDEGEE, per germline. CDR3 nucleotide sequence: TGTGCCAGCAGCGCACCGGGACAGGGGAAGACCCAGTACTTC. The encoded protein is CASSAPGQGKTQYF.

This chain links TRBV7-6 with TRBJ2-7, with D possibly matching TRBD2 (6 bases). This CDR3 is built from 12 residues. Trimming cost V 5 bases and J 3 bases, with 8 bases left between them. CDR1 and CDR2 from the germline V gene are SGHVS and FNYEAQ. CDR3 sequence: CASSMTSYEQYF. The CDR3 region has the DNA TGTGCCAGCAGCATGACTAGCTACGAGCAGTACTTC.

V gene TRBV11-2 combines with J gene TRBJ2-2; D is perhaps TRBD2 (6 bases). Trimming left V 5 bases short and J 7 bases short, with 20 bases between. CDR1 and CDR2 from the germline V gene are SGHAT and FQNNGV. CDR3 length equals 16 residues. CDR3 loop: CASSPRTISSLGELFF. DNA of the CDR3: TGTGCCAGCAGCCCAAGGACTATTTCCTCTCTCGGGGAGCTGTTTTTT.

The rearrangement links TRBV6-5 to TRBJ2-1, with 7 nucleotides matching TRBD2. J gave up 0 bases and V 8 bases, and 7 bases lay outside the gene matches. There are 15 residues in the CDR3. CDR1 is MNHEY and CDR2 is SVGAGI in the germline V gene. The CDR3 coding sequence is TGTGCCAGCCGGGCGGGAGACTTCTCCTACAATGAGCAGTTCTTC. Protein product: CASRAGDFSYNEQFF.

The chain uses TRBV19 and TRBJ2-1; 12 nucleotides match TRBD2. From germline, CDR1 is LNHDA and CDR2 SQIVND (reference sequence). This CDR3 has 17 residues. The trim removed 9 bases at V and 3 bases at J, leaving 12 bases unmatched. CDR3 DNA: TGTGCCAGCAAAAAGGGGCTAGCGGGAGGGTTCTACAATGAGCAGTTCTTC. Its protein is CASKKGLAGGFYNEQFF. Complete variable domain (other parts from reference TRBV19 and TRBJ2-1): DGGITQSPKYLFRKEGQNVTLSCEQNLNHDAMYWYRQDPGQGLRLIYYSQIVNDFQKGDIAEGYSVSREKKESFPLTVTSAQKNPTAFYLCASKKGLAGGFYNEQFFGPGTRLTVL.

The chain couples TRBV10-1 to TRBJ1-3; a weak D match, TRBD1 (5 bases). CDR1 and CDR2 (germline): WNHNN, SYGVQD (reference sequence). Deletions cut 8 bases from V and 4 bases from J, with 30 bases between. This CDR3 region has 19 residues. The CDR3, as DNA: TGCGCCAGCCCTGATAACGGGTCGCGGGAGTGGGGGGACGGAAACACCATATATTTT. Its translation: CASPDNGSREWGDGNTIYF.

This chain connects TRBV19 to TRBJ2-7; tentatively, D is TRBD1 (6 bases). This CDR3 is 16 amino acids long. V was cut by 3 bases and J by 2 bases, with 17 bases left in between. The germline CDR1 and CDR2 sequences are LNHDA and SQIVND (reference sequence). The DNA for the CDR3 is TGTGCCAGTAGTATCTTATTGGGCCAGGGGACCTACGAGCAGTACTTC. Its protein product is CASSILLGQGTYEQYF.

CDR3 nucleotide sequence: TGTGCCAGCTCACCGCCAAGTAGCGAGAAGCAGTTCTTC. This translates into CASSPPSSEKQFF. This chain joins TRBV18 and TRBJ2-1; a weak D match, TRBD2 (5 bases). V lost 3 bases to trimming and J lost 11 bases, with 14 bases between them. The CDR3 totals 13 residues. Germline CDR1 and CDR2: KGHSH and LQKENI.

This chain's CDR3 is CASSSRTSGNNEQFF. In DNA, the CDR3 is TGCGCCAGCAGCTCGCGGACTAGCGGGAACAATGAGCAGTTCTTC. This sequence joins TRBV5-1 and TRBJ2-1; 12 bases match TRBD2. Germline values: CDR1 SGHRS, CDR2 YFSETQ. The trim removed 3 bases at V and 5 bases at J, leaving 3 bases unmatched. The CDR3 is made up of 15 amino acids.

The chain links TRBV7-9 to TRBJ1-4; D gene ambiguous. The germline V gene has CDR1 SEHNR and CDR2 FQNEAQ (reference sequence). Between the trimmed V and J ends, which lost 0 bases and 2 bases, there was a span of 7 bases. This CDR3 is 15 amino acids long. In DNA, the CDR3 is TGTGCCAGCAGCTTAGCGGAGGGTACTAATGAAAAACTGTTTTTT. Translating gives CASSLAEGTNEKLFF. Full variable domain (rest looked up from reference TRBV7-9 and TRBJ1-4): DTGVSQNPRHKITKRGQNVTFRCDPISEHNRLYWYRQTLGQGPEFLTYFQNEAQLEKSRLLSDRFSAERPKGSFSTLEIQRTEQGDSAMYLCASSLAEGTNEKLFFGSGTQLSVL.

This chain links TRBV10-3 with TRBJ2-3; D perhaps matches TRBD1 (6 bases). V dropped 3 bases and J dropped 2 bases, with 18 bases sitting between them. Germline CDR1 is ENHRY and CDR2 is SYGVKD. The CDR3 covers 17 residues. The CDR3 DNA reads TGTGCCATCAGTGACAGGAGTAAGGACAGTCTCACAGATACGCAGTATTTT. Protein product: CAISDRSKDSLTDTQYF.

The chain joins TRBV5-6 to TRBJ1-2, with a possible D match to TRBD1 (5 bases). This CDR3 comprises 13 residues. Trimming stripped 0 bases from V and 6 bases from J, with 9 bases between. Germline CDR1 reads SGHDT; CDR2 reads YYEEEE. CDR3 sequence: CASSLVGRNGYTF. In nucleotides, the CDR3 is TGTGCCAGCAGCTTGGTGGGGCGGAATGGCTACACCTTC.

Written as DNA, the CDR3 is TGTGCCAGCAACCCCCTGGGACAGGACAATGAAAAACTGTTTTTT. Translated: CASNPLGQDNEKLFF. V gene TRBV2 combines with J gene TRBJ1-4, with 8 bases identical to TRBD1. The ends lost 7 bases at V and 5 bases at J; junction bases unmatched: 9. The CDR3 loop spans 15 amino acids. From germline, CDR1 is SNHLY and CDR2 FYNNEI.

CDR3: CSVQGASYNEQFF. The CDR3 DNA reads as TGCAGCGTCCAGGGGGCCTCCTACAATGAGCAGTTCTTC. The chain has TRBV29-1 and TRBJ2-1; 8 bases agree with TRBD1. Germline-derived CDR1 and CDR2 are SQVTM and ANQGSEA. The V gene end was trimmed by 6 bases and the J gene end by 0 bases; junction bases not matched to a gene: 1. The CDR3 loop spans 13 amino acids.

The chain joins TRBV4-2 to TRBJ1-2, with no clear D. This CDR3 contains 16 residues. The germline CDR1 and CDR2 sequences are LGHNA and YNFKEQ. The V end was cut by 1 base, the J end by 7 bases, with 19 bases between. CDR3 in DNA: TGTGCCAGCAGCCAAGCTAACATCGGGTTTATTGGTGGCTACACCTTC. Its protein is CASSQANIGFIGGYTF.

This rearrangement joins TRBV9 to TRBJ2-1; D is ambiguous. CDR3 length: 13 residues. The V gene's germline CDR1 is SGDLS and CDR2 YYNGEE. V was pared by 4 bases and J by 5 bases, with 10 bases between. DNA for the CDR3: TGTGCCAGCAGCACGCGCCAAGACAATGAGCAGTTCTTC. Its translation: CASSTRQDNEQFF.

The V gene is TRBV10-2, the J gene TRBJ2-2; 10 nucleotides agree with TRBD2. The CDR3 totals 15 residues. The ends lost 6 bases at V and 6 bases at J; junction bases unmatched: 7. The germline V gene encodes CDR1 WSHSY and CDR2 SAAADI. The CDR3 DNA follows: TGCGCCAGCAGCATCCTAGCGGGAGCCGCCGGGGAGCTGTTTTTT. The encoded protein is CASSILAGAAGELFF.

V gene TRBV2 combines with J gene TRBJ2-1, with TRBD1 identical over 12 bases. There are 14 residues in the CDR3. V was clipped by 4 bases and J by 8 bases; unmatched bases: 3. Germline loops: CDR1 SNHLY, CDR2 FYNNEI. The CDR3 DNA reads TGTGCCAGCAGTGGGGACAGGGGGCGCGATGAGCAGTTCTTC. Amino acid sequence: CASSGDRGRDEQFF.

This clone was observed once. CDR3 region: CASSSQGANQPQHF. The CDR3 nucleotides read TGTGCCAGCAGCTCCCAGGGGGCAAATCAGCCCCAGCATTTT. The rearrangement joins TRBV7-2 to TRBJ1-5; 8 bases match TRBD1. This CDR3 is 14 amino acids long. After removal of 4 bases from V and 4 bases from J, the junction contained 3 bases not matched to a gene. Germline V gene data show CDR1 as SGHTA and CDR2 as FQGNSA.

The chain couples TRBV7-2 to TRBJ2-3, with D perhaps TRBD1 (6 bases). Germline V gene data show CDR1 as SGHTA and CDR2 as FQGNSA. The CDR3 runs 15 residues. The V end lost 1 base, the J end lost 3 bases, and 11 bases lay between the germline ends. The CDR3 region is CASSLERGLTDTQYF. The CDR3 bases are TGTGCCAGCAGCTTAGAAAGGGGGTTGACAGATACGCAGTATTTT.

With respect to this clone: The same CDR3 also results from other DNA sequences found in this sample. The chain links TRBV5-4 to TRBJ1-1, with D possibly TRBD1 on 5 matching bases. Looked up from germline, CDR1 is SGHNT and CDR2 is YYREEE (reference sequence). The CDR3 is 14 amino acids. The V gene lost 1 base and the J gene lost 1 base, with 8 bases spanning the gap. As DNA, the CDR3 is TGTGCCAGCAGCTTGTCGGGGGGGAACACTGAAGCTTTCTTT. Its protein is CASSLSGGNTEAFF.